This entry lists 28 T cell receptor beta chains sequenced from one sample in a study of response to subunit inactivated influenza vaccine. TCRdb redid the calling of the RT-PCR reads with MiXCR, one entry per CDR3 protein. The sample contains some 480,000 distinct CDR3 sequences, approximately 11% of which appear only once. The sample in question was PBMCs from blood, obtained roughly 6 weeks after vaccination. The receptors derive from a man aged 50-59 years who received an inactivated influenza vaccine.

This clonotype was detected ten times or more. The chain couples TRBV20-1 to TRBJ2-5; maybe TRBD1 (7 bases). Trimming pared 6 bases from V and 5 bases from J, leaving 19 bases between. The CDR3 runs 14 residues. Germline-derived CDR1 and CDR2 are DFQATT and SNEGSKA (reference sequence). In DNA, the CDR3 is TGCAGTGCCCTGGCTGGAGGGGGCGGCGAGACCCAGTACTTC. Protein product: CSALAGGGGETQYF.

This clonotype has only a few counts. CDR3 residues: CATSDERLDKKQETQYF. CDR3 nucleotides: TGTGCCACCAGTGACGAAAGGCTGGACAAGAAACAAGAGACCCAGTACTTC. The chain uses TRBV24-1 and TRBJ2-5, with D perhaps matching TRBD1 (5 bases). CDR1 and CDR2 (germline): KGHDR, SFDVKD. Trimming stripped 4 bases from V and 2 bases from J, with 19 bases between. This CDR3 has 17 amino acids.

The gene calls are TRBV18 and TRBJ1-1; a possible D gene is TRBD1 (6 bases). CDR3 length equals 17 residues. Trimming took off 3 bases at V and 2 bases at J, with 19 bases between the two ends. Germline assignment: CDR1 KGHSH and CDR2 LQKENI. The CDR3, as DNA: TGTGCCAGCTCACCTGGCGGGGGGGCTCGACTAAACACTGAAGCTTTCTTT. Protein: CASSPGGGARLNTEAFF.

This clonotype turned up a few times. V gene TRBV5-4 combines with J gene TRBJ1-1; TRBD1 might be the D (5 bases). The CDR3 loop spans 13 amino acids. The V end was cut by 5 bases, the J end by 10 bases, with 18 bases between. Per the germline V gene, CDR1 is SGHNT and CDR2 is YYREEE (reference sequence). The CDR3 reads CASRSGRDSGAFF. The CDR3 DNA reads TGTGCCAGCAGATCAGGCAGAGACAGTGGAGCTTTCTTT.

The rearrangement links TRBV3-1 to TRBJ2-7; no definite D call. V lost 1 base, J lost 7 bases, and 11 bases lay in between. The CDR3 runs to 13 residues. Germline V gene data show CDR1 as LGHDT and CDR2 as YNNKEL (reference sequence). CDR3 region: CASSQGTSREQYF. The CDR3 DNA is TGTGCCAGCAGCCAAGGGACCTCCCGGGAGCAGTACTTC.

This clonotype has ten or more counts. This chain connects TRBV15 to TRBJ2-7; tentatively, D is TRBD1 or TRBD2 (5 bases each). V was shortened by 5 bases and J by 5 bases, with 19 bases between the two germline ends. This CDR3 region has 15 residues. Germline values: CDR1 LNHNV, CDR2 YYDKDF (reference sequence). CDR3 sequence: CATSPALGRGNEQYF. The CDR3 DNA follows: TGTGCCACCAGCCCTGCTCTGGGACGGGGTAACGAGCAGTACTTC.

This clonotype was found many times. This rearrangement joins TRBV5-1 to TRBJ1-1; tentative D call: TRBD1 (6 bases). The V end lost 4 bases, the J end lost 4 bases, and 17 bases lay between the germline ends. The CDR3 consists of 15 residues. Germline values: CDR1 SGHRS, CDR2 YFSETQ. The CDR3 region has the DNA TGCGCCAGCAGCCTAGGGGGTTTTGGGAGCACTGAAGCTTTCTTT. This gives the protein CASSLGGFGSTEAFF. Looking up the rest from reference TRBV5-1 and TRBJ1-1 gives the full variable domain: KAGVTQTPRYLIKTRGQQVTLSCSPISGHRSVSWYQQTPGQGLQFLFEYFSETQRNKGNFPGRFSGRQFSNSRSEMNVSTLELGDSALYLCASSLGGFGSTEAFFGQGTRLTVV.

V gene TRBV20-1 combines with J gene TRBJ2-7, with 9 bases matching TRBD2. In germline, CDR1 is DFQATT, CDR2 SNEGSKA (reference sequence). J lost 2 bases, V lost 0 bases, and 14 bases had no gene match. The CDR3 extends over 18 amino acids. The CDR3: CSARDWLLAGGLAYEQYF. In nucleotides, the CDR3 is TGCAGTGCTAGAGATTGGCTTTTGGCGGGAGGGCTGGCCTACGAGCAGTACTTC.

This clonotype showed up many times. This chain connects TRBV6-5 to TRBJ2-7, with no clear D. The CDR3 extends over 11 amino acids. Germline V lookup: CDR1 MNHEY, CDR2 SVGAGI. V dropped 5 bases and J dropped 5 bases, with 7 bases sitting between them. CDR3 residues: CASSTWNEQYF. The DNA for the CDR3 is TGTGCCAGCAGTACCTGGAACGAGCAGTACTTC.

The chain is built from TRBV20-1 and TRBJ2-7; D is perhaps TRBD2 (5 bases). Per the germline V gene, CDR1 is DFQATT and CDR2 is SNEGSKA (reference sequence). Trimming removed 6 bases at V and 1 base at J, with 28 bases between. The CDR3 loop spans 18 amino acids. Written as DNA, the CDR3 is TGCAGTGCCAGGCCCATCCGCGTCGGGGAACCTACATCCTACGAGCAGTACTTC. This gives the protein CSARPIRVGEPTSYEQYF.

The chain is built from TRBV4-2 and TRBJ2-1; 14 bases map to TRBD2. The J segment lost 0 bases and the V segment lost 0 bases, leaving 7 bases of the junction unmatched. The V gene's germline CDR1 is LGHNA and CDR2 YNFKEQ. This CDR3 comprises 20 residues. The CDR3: CASSQEVGLAGVSSYNEQFF. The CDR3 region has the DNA TGTGCCAGCAGCCAAGAAGTGGGACTAGCGGGGGTGAGCTCCTACAATGAGCAGTTCTTC.

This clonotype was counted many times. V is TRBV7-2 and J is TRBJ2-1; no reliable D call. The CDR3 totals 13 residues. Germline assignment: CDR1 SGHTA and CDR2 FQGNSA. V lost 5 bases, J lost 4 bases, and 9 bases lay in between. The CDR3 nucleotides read TGTGCCAGCAGCATGGGAATGTACAATGAGCAGTTCTTC. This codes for CASSMGMYNEQFF.

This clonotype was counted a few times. In DNA form, the CDR3 reads TGCAGTTCTCCGGGTACAGGGGGAACAGATACGCAGTATTTT. Amino acids: CSSPGTGGTDTQYF. This chain links TRBV20-1 with TRBJ2-3; 8 positions agree with TRBD1. J lost 3 bases, V lost 8 bases, and 10 bases had no gene match. Germline V gene lookup returns CDR1 DFQATT and CDR2 SNEGSKA (reference sequence). This CDR3 comprises 14 residues.

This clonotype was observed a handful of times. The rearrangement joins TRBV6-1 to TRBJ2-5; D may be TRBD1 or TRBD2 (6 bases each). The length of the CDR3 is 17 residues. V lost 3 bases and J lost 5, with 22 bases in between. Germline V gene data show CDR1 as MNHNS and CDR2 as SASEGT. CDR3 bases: TGTGCCAGCAGTGATAGTAAGAATGGGGGGCTTCGGGAGACCCAGTACTTC. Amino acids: CASSDSKNGGLRETQYF.

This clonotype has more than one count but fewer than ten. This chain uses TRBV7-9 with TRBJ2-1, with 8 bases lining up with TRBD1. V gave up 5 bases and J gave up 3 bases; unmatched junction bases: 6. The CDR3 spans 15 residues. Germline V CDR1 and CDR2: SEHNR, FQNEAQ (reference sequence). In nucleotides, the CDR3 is TGTGCCAGCAGCCCGGACAGGGTTTTCTACAATGAGCAGTTCTTC. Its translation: CASSPDRVFYNEQFF.

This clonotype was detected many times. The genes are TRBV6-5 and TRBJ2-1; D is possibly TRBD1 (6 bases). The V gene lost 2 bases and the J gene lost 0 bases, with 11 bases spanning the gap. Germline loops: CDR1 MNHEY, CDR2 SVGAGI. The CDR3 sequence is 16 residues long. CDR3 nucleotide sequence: TGTGCCAGCAGTTACGGGGGCCAAAGCTCCTACAATGAGCAGTTCTTC. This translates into CASSYGGQSSYNEQFF.

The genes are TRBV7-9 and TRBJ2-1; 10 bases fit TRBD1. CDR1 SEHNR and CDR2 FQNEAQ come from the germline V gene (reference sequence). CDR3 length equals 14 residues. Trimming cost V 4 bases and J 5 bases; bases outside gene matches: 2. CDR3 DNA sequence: TGTGCCAGCAGCTCAGGACAGGGGGACAATGAGCAGTTCTTC. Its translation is CASSSGQGDNEQFF.

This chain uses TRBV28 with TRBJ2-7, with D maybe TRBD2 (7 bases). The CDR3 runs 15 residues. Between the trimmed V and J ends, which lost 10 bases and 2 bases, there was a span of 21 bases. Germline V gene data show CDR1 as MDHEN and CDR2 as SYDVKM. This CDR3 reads CAIESMSGGPYEQYF. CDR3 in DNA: TGTGCCATCGAGTCTATGTCGGGGGGCCCCTACGAGCAGTACTTC.

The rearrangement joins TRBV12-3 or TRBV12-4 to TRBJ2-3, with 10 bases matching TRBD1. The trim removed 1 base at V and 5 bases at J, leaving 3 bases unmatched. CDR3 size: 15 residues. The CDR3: CASSLGGTGEDTQYF. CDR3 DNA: TGTGCCAGCAGTTTAGGAGGGACAGGGGAAGATACGCAGTATTTT.

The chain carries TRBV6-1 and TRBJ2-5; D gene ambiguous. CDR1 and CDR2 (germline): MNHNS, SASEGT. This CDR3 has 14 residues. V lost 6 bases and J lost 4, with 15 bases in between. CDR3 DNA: TGTGCCAGCAGCGACGGACCGCCCGGAGAGACCCAGTACTTC. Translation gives CASSDGPPGETQYF.

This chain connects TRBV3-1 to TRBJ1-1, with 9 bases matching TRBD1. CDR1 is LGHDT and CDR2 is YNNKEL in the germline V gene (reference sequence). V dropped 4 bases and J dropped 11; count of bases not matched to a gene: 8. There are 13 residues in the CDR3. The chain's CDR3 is CASSLDRGFTAFF. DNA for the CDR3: TGTGCCAGCAGCCTGGACAGGGGATTTACGGCTTTCTTT.

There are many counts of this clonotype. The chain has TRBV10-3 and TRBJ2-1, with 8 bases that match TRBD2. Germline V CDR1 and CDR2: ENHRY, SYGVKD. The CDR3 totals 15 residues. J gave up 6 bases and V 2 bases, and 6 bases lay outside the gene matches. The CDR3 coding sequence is TGTGCCATCAGTGAGGAGGGGACTAGACGCAATGAGCAGTTCTTC. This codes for CAISEEGTRRNEQFF.

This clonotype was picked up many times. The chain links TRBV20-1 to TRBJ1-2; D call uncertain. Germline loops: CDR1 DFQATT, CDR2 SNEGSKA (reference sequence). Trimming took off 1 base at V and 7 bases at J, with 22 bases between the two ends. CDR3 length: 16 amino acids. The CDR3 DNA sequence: TGCAGTGCTAGAGTGGGAGGCGGCTTTGGGATTTTTGGCTACACCTTC. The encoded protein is CSARVGGGFGIFGYTF.

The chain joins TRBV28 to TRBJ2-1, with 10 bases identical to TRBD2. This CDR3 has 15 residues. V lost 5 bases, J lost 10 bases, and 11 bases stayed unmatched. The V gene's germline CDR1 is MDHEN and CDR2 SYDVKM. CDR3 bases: TGTGCCAGCAGTATTCAAGCGGGAGGGCCTTCCGAGCAGTTCTTC. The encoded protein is CASSIQAGGPSEQFF.

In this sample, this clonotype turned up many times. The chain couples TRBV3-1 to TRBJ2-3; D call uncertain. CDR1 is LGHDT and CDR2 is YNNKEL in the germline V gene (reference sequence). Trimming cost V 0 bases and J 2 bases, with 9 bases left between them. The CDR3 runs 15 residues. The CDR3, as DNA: TGTGCCAGCAGCCAAGATCCAGGCGACACAGATACGCAGTATTTT. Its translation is CASSQDPGDTDTQYF.

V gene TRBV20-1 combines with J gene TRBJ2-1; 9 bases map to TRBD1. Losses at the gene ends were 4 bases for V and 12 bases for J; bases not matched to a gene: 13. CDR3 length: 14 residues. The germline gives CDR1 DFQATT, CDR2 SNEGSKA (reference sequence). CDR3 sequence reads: CSAKGQGRYVGQFF. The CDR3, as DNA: TGCAGTGCTAAGGGACAGGGAAGATACGTGGGGCAGTTCTTC.

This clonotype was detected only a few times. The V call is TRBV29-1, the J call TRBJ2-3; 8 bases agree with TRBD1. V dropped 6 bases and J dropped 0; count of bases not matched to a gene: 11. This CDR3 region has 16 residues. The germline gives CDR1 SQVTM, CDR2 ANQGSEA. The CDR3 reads CSVRGPATTSTDTQYF. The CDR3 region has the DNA TGCAGCGTCAGGGGGCCAGCAACAACTAGCACAGATACGCAGTATTTT.

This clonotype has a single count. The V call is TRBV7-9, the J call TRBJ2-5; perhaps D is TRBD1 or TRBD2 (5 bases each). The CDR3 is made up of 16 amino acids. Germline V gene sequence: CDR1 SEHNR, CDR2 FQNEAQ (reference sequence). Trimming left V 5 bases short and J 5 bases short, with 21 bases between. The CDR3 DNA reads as TGTGCCAGCAGCCTAAGAGGGACCAATAGTGGGGAGACCCAGTACTTC. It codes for CASSLRGTNSGETQYF.